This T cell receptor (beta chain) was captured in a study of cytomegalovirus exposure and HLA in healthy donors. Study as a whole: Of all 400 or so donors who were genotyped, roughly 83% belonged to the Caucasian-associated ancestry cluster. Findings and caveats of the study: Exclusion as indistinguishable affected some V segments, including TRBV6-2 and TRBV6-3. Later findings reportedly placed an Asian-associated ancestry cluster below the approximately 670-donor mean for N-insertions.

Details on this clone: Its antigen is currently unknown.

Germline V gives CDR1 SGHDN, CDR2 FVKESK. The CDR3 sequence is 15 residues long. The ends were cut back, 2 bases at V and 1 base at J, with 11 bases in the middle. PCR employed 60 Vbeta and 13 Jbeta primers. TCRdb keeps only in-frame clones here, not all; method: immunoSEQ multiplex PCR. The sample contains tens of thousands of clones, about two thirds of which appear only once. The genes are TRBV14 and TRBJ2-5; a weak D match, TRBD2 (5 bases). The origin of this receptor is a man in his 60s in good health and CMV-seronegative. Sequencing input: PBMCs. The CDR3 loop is CASSQRRTFQETQYF. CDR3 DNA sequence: TGTGCCAGCAGCCAACGAAGGACTTTCCAAGAGACCCAGTACTTC.